A selection of T cell receptor beta chains follows, all from one sample in a study of shared clonotypes between healthy human individuals. Method: immunoSEQ multiplex PCR; TCRdb's copy keeps in-frame clones and lacks some. The repertoire has around 2.3 million clones, approximately 94% of them found once; the top ten carry over 0.1%. Input material: naive CD4+ T cells sorted from blood. The receptors originated from a man aged 18 to 30 in good health. Each CDR3 is given without its conserved first and last residue.

TRBV2	ASSGDSTGELF
TRBV11-3	ASSVDRGSYNEQF
TRBV18	ASSPREGQGTGELF
TRBV18	ASSQIPGQGGEEAF
TRBV2	ASRVYGGTEAF
TRBV7-9	ASSPLAGALNYEQY
TRBV7-2	ASSSSGSYNEQF
TRBV30	AWSGGQTRDFYEQY
TRBV19	ASTPDGQETQY
TRBV5-4	ASSFPGTEAF
TRBV11-2	ASSLDQTYEQY
TRBV9	ASSVGGSNSPLH
TRBV7-2	ASSFRGGTEAF
TRBV6-5	ASSRRSGQGGGYT
TRBV30	AWSVQGTTNEKLF
TRBV6-6	ASNRGPAYEQY
TRBV28	ASSWPQQY
TRBV4-1	ASSQGRTRGTGELF
TRBV6-5	ASSPGTQVNIQY
TRBV6-1	ASSEVGSLTQY
TRBV30	AWSVGGTGNQPQH
TRBV18	ASSPDRGEQY
TRBV7-2	ASSLVGQSNSPLH
TRBV19	ASSPWGRTNTEAF
TRBV6-6	ASSSRNTEAF
TRBV19	ASSMGLAGTRQETQY
TRBV6-5	ASSPGHITYNEQF
TRBV28	ASSLDRSYGYT
TRBV7-9	ASSLGGLPYNEQF
TRBV9	ASSADYSHEQY
TRBV5-4	ASSPGQGAFSGNTIY
TRBV10-3	AISEGRNTEAF
TRBV4-1	ASSSATGVEKLF
TRBV5-6	ASSLNSVGNTIY
TRBV6-5	ASSYVQGAEAF